The 5 T cell receptor beta chains presented below share a single source sample, sequenced in a study of CD8+ T cells in alopecia areata. TCR sequencing used cDNA made by reverse transcription of extracted RNA. Sequencing used immunoSEQ multiplex PCR; TCRdb keeps in-frame clones, though not all of them. The table shows 130,000 to 150,000 clones, with about 89% occurring only once. The sample was CD8+ T cells sorted from blood, taken at week 0. These receptors all come from a human donor with alopecia areata.

The chain carries TRBV29-1 and TRBJ2-1; 9 bases are shared with TRBD2. This CDR3 region has 15 residues. Germline V CDR1 and CDR2: SQVTM, ANQGSEA. After removal of 2 bases from V and 6 bases from J, the junction contained 8 bases not matched to a gene. CDR3 region: CSVERPSGIRNEQFF. The CDR3 DNA reads TGCAGCGTTGAAAGGCCTAGCGGGATCCGCAATGAGCAGTTCTTC.

V usage is TRBV2 and J usage is TRBJ2-5; the D is unclear. V lost 2 bases, J lost 4 bases, and 8 bases lay in between. Germline V lookup: CDR1 SNHLY, CDR2 FYNNEI. The CDR3 is made up of 13 amino acids. The DNA of the CDR3 is TGTGCCAGCAGTGAATTCAGTGGAGAGACCCAGTACTTC. It specifies CASSEFSGETQYF.

J is TRBJ1-2 and V is TRBV29-1; tentative D call: TRBD1 (6 bases). The V end lost 6 bases, the J end lost 10 bases, and 15 bases lay between the germline ends. The germline V gene encodes CDR1 SQVTM and CDR2 ANQGSEA. The CDR3 is 11 residues long. The CDR3 protein is CSVVRQETYTF. In DNA, the CDR3 is TGCAGCGTGGTAAGACAGGAAACCTACACCTTC.

This clone came up once. This CDR3 is also generated by other DNA sequences in the sample. CDR3 sequence reads: CSVEGNQETQYF. The CDR3 DNA is TGCAGCGTTGAAGGCAACCAAGAGACCCAGTACTTC. The chain links TRBV29-1 to TRBJ2-5, with D unresolved. The CDR3 extends over 12 amino acids. V was pared by 1 base and J by 0 bases, with 3 bases between. From germline, CDR1 is SQVTM and CDR2 ANQGSEA.

The V call is TRBV7-8, the J call TRBJ2-3; no clear D. CDR1 is SGHVS, CDR2 FQNEAQ, per germline. This CDR3 contains 14 residues. The ends were cut back, 5 bases at V and 0 bases at J, with 9 bases in the middle. CDR3 region: CASSPTDSTDTQYF. In DNA, the CDR3 is TGTGCCAGCAGCCCCACGGATAGCACAGATACGCAGTATTTT.